The 29 T cell receptor beta chains presented below share a single source sample, sequenced in a study of tumor-infiltrating lymphocytes in primary liver carcinoma. Germline DNA was also extracted, and blood RNA was taken from unsorted whole blood. TCR beta cDNA was reverse-transcribed from 500 to 550 ng of total RNA. The reaction used a constant-region primer and ProtoScript II reverse transcriptase. Three rounds of nested multiplex PCR with slightly modified ARM-PCR produced TCR beta libraries. Both of the initial two PCR rounds ran for approximately 11 cycles and employed TRBV1-TRBV30 forward primers alongside a C-beta reverse primer. TCRdb ran MiXCR on the multiplex PCR reads and lists one entry per CDR3 protein. This sample has around 330,000 distinct CDR3 sequences, with 58% found just once. The sequenced sample was peripheral blood. The receptors were gathered from a woman between 25 and 40 years old with primary liver carcinoma and hepatitis B virus infection.

With regard to this clonotype: An end of the junction differs from the germline gene, which may be a read error. This chain joins TRBV6-2 or TRBV6-3 and TRBJ2-7, with 9 bases that match TRBD2. The length of the CDR3 is 15 residues. Germline-derived CDR1 and CDR2 are MNHEY and SVGEGT. The CDR3 loop is CARSYSRLAAYEQYF. The DNA for the CDR3 is TGTGCCAGGAGTTACTCGAGACTAGCGGCCTACGAGCAGTACTTC.

This sequence joins TRBV12-5 and TRBJ2-3; TRBD2 aligns across 10 bases. This CDR3 has 15 residues. The germline CDR1 and CDR2 sequences are LGHNT and FRNRAP. V trimming: 3 bases; J trimming: 4 bases; junction bases outside the gene matches: 4. CDR3 amino acids: CASGLSAGGADTQYF. CDR3 nucleotides: TGTGCTAGTGGTTTATCAGCGGGAGGGGCAGATACGCAGTATTTT.

This clonotype was found many times. The rearrangement joins TRBV4-1 to TRBJ1-2, with D possibly being TRBD1 (5 bases). This CDR3 contains 13 residues. The V end lost 1 base, the J end lost 5 bases, and 8 bases lay between the germline ends. Germline loops: CDR1 MGHRA, CDR2 YSYEKL. The CDR3 protein is CASSQGQLYGYTF. The CDR3 DNA sequence: TGCGCCAGCAGCCAAGGACAGCTATATGGCTACACCTTC.

Comment on this clonotype: A much larger clone sits a single nucleotide away, making a read error possible. The V and J genes are TRBV12-3 or TRBV12-4 and TRBJ2-7; D assignment may be TRBD1 or TRBD2 (6 bases each). This CDR3 is built from 12 residues. CDR3 in DNA: TGTGCCAGCAGTTCCGTGAGGGGGGAGCGGTACTTC. It translates to CASSSVRGERYF.

This clonotype was counted only a few times. The chain employs TRBV7-9 and TRBJ2-2, with D perhaps matching TRBD1 (6 bases). This CDR3 is built from 13 residues. Deletions cut 8 bases from V and 3 bases from J, with 10 bases between. Germline V lookup: CDR1 SEHNR, CDR2 FQNEAQ (reference sequence). CDR3 bases: TGTGCCAGCCGGGACACCTACACCGGGGAGCTGTTTTTT. It yields the protein CASRDTYTGELFF.

This clonotype appeared once. The junction departs from germline at one end; a sequencing error may be responsible. The V call is TRBV4-2, the J call TRBJ2-1; D gene uncertain. In germline, CDR1 is LGHNA, CDR2 YNFKEQ. This CDR3 contains 16 residues. The CDR3 loop reads CANSPRSHYSYNEQFF. CDR3 in DNA: TGCGCCAACAGCCCCAGAAGCCACTACTCCTACAATGAGCAGTTCTTC.

Worth noting for this clonotype: At one end the junction does not follow the germline gene, possibly because of a read error. V usage is TRBV6-5 and J usage is TRBJ2-1; 10 bases map to TRBD2. In germline, CDR1 is MNHEY, CDR2 SVGAGI. The CDR3 extends over 15 amino acids. The CDR3 bases are TGTGCCGGCAGTTACTCGGCTAGCGGGAGACGTGAGCAGTTCTTC. This codes for CAGSYSASGRREQFF.

V usage is TRBV6-5 and J usage is TRBJ2-1; D might be TRBD2 (5 bases). The ends were cut back, 6 bases at V and 6 bases at J, with 12 bases in the middle. The CDR3 consists of 13 residues. Germline V gives CDR1 MNHEY, CDR2 SVGAGI. The CDR3 sequence is CASRAEGVNEQFF. The CDR3 DNA follows: TGTGCCAGCAGGGCAGAGGGCGTCAATGAGCAGTTCTTC.

With respect to this clonotype: One junction end disagrees with the germline gene, perhaps due to a read error. V usage is TRBV6-1 and J usage is TRBJ1-1; no reliable D call. The CDR3 extends over 11 amino acids. Germline lookup yields CDR1 MNHNS and CDR2 SASEGT. The chain's CDR3 is CATSEDTEAFF. The DNA of the CDR3 is TGTGCCACCAGTGAAGACACTGAAGCTTTCTTT.

For this clonotype: A much larger clone lies one base from this, so it may be a read error. The V call is TRBV6-6, the J call TRBJ2-7, with 9 bases matching TRBD1. The V gene's germline CDR1 is MNHNY and CDR2 SVGAGI (reference sequence). J lost 5 bases, V lost 5 bases, and 13 bases had no gene match. The CDR3 is 16 residues long. The CDR3 reads CASSNRDRVTGDEQYF. The CDR3 DNA reads TGTGCCAGCAGTAACCGGGACAGGGTTACTGGGGACGAGCAGTACTTC.

As regards this clonotype: A junction boundary mismatches the germline segment, possibly from a read error. The chain has TRBV14 and TRBJ1-2; D might be TRBD1 (5 bases). The CDR3 has 21 residues. CDR1 and CDR2 (germline): SGHDN, FVKESK. CDR3 nucleotide sequence: TGTGCCAGCAGCCCATCGAAGTTCAGGGTGATGGGCGGATGGTTTAACTATGGCCACACCTTC. Protein: CASSPSKFRVMGGWFNYGHTF.

The table lists this clonotype with a count of one. V and J are TRBV19 and TRBJ1-1, with D unresolved. There are 14 residues in the CDR3. Per the germline V gene, CDR1 is LNHDA and CDR2 is SQIVND (reference sequence). V lost 3 bases and J 4 bases, leaving 12 bases between the germline ends. CDR3 in DNA: TGTGCCAGTAGTATCGGGCTTGTTGGCACTGAAGCTTTCTTT. Translated: CASSIGLVGTEAFF.

The chain uses TRBV6-1 and TRBJ2-5; TRBD1 aligns across 7 bases. Trimming cost V 7 bases and J 1 base; bases outside gene matches: 12. The CDR3 spans 16 residues. Germline CDR1 and CDR2: MNHNS and SASEGT. The CDR3 sequence: CASIIPTGSGQETQYF. The CDR3 nucleotides read TGTGCCAGCATAATCCCGACAGGGTCGGGCCAAGAGACCCAGTACTTC.

This clonotype was seen at least ten times. The chain has TRBV6-5 and TRBJ2-5, with D possibly being TRBD1 (6 bases). The CDR3 is made up of 14 amino acids. Germline V gives CDR1 MNHEY, CDR2 SVGAGI. Trimming removed 9 bases from V and 1 base from J, with 15 bases in between. Written as DNA, the CDR3 is TGTGCCAGTTACCGTCCAGGGGCCCAAGAGACCCAGTACTTC. It yields the protein CASYRPGAQETQYF.

The rearrangement links TRBV7-9 to TRBJ1-6; D perhaps matches TRBD1 (5 bases). Germline CDR1 SEHNR, CDR2 FQNEAQ (reference sequence). This CDR3 is 14 amino acids long. Trimming cost V 5 bases and J 8 bases, with 13 bases left between them. The CDR3 nucleotides read TGTGCCAGCAGCGTCAGGGTGCGAGATTCACCCCTCCACTTT. Its translation: CASSVRVRDSPLHF.

This clonotype occurred once. Its ends do not fully match the called genes, so a read error is possible. This rearrangement joins TRBV29-1 to TRBJ2-1; 7 bases match TRBD2. The CDR3 is 15 residues long. Germline CDR1 reads SQVTM; CDR2 reads ANQGSEA. The CDR3 is CSVERASGSYNERFF. CDR3 nucleotide sequence: TGCAGCGTTGAGAGGGCTAGCGGATCCTACAATGAGCGGTTCTTC.

Only a few counts were recorded for this clonotype. CDR3 bases: TGTGCCAGCAGCTTGGTAGGAAGCGGGAGGGCACACAATGAGCAGTTCTTC. Translating it yields CASSLVGSGRAHNEQFF. The chain has TRBV5-5 and TRBJ2-1; TRBD2 agrees at 10 bases. V was clipped by 0 bases and J by 5 bases; unmatched bases: 8. Germline V gene lookup returns CDR1 SGHKS and CDR2 YYEKEE (reference sequence). This CDR3 comprises 17 residues.

On this clonotype: A read error may be the cause here, since a much bigger clone is one base away. The chain recombines TRBV29-1 with TRBJ1-4; D unclear. Per germline, CDR1 SQVTM and CDR2 ANQGSEA. V dropped 6 bases and J dropped 10 bases, with 15 bases sitting between them. CDR3 length: 12 amino acids. The CDR3 is CSVTFTEAKLFF. The CDR3 region has the DNA TGCAGCGTCACGTTTACCGAAGCAAAACTGTTTTTT.

With regard to this clonotype: This may stem from a read error, because a much larger clone lies one nucleotide away. The chain carries TRBV11-2 and TRBJ2-1; D perhaps matches TRBD2 (5 bases). CDR3 size: 14 residues. Germline V gene data show CDR1 as SGHAT and CDR2 as FQNNGV. V was shortened by 8 bases and J by 9 bases, with 20 bases between the two germline ends. The CDR3 is CASGHRSSIGEQFF. Here the CDR3 DNA reads TGTGCCAGCGGCCACAGATCTAGCATAGGTGAGCAGTTCTTC.

About this clonotype itself: Mismatch with germline at one junction end may stem from a read error. The rearrangement joins TRBV6-1 to TRBJ2-5; D uncertain. The CDR3 loop spans 15 amino acids. Germline V gene data show CDR1 as MNHNS and CDR2 as SASEGT. The chain's CDR3 is CASCETRLKQETQYF. In nucleotides, the CDR3 is TGTGCCAGCTGTGAAACGAGGCTCAAACAAGAGACCCAGTACTTC.

At least ten counts were recorded for this clonotype. The J gene is TRBJ1-1, the V gene TRBV11-3; D uncertain. The length of the CDR3 is 15 residues. Trimming shortened V by 4 bases and J by 1 base, and 13 bases separated the two germline ends. Germline V gene data show CDR1 as SGHNT and CDR2 as YENEEA. CDR3 DNA sequence: TGTGCCAGCAGCTCATCTGGACGGGGGAACACTGAAGCTTTCTTT. It encodes CASSSSGRGNTEAFF.

This clonotype was counted once. A much larger clone differs by one base, so this may be a read error. This rearrangement joins TRBV6-5 to TRBJ1-2; 7 bases agree with TRBD1. The J segment lost 6 bases and the V segment lost 7 bases, leaving 11 bases of the junction unmatched. CDR1 MNHEY and CDR2 SVGAGI come from the germline V gene. The CDR3 runs 14 residues. The CDR3 sequence: CASTPGGTENGYTF. The CDR3 nucleotides are TGTGCCAGCACCCCCGGCGGGACAGAGAATGGCTACACCTTC.

This clonotype was observed a handful of times. The J gene is TRBJ2-7, the V gene TRBV7-9; 7 nucleotides align to TRBD1. Germline assignment: CDR1 SEHNR and CDR2 FQNEAQ (reference sequence). CDR3 length: 14 amino acids. V lost 5 bases, J lost 2 bases, and 6 bases stayed unmatched. The CDR3 is CASSPNRGPYEQYF. CDR3 bases: TGTGCCAGCAGCCCAAACAGGGGCCCCTACGAGCAGTACTTC. The whole variable domain, filled in from reference TRBV7-9 and TRBJ2-7, reads DTGVSQNPRHKITKRGQNVTFRCDPISEHNRLYWYRQTLGQGPEFLTYFQNEAQLEKSRLLSDRFSAERPKGSFSTLEIQRTEQGDSAMYLCASSPNRGPYEQYFGPGTRLTVT.

In the case of this clonotype: Mismatch with germline at one junction end may stem from a read error. V is TRBV7-8 and J is TRBJ2-6, with D possibly TRBD2 on 5 matching bases. CDR1 SGHVS and CDR2 FQNEAQ come from the germline V gene. The length of the CDR3 is 17 residues. The DNA of the CDR3 is TGTGCCAGCAGCTTAGCAGGGAGCGTCACTGGGGTCAACGTCCTGACTTTC. Its translation is CASSLAGSVTGVNVLTF.

On this clonotype itself: A junction boundary mismatches the germline segment, possibly from a read error. The chain joins TRBV19 to TRBJ2-3; 12 bases agree with TRBD2. CDR1 is LNHDA and CDR2 is SQIVND in the germline V gene (reference sequence). The CDR3 length is 16 residues. The CDR3 nucleotides read TGTGCCAGTGGACTAGCGGGACTTTTTGACACAGATACGCATTATTTT. It translates to CASGLAGLFDTDTHYF.

V is TRBV6-2 or TRBV6-3 and J is TRBJ2-7, with 9 bases matching TRBD1. This CDR3 has 15 residues. Per germline, CDR1 MNHEY and CDR2 SVGEGT. V trimming: 7 bases; J trimming: 0 bases; junction bases outside the gene matches: 7. The CDR3 sequence: CASNDGTGNSYEQYF. The CDR3 coding sequence is TGTGCCAGCAACGATGGGACAGGGAACTCCTACGAGCAGTACTTC.

As to this clonotype: Its ends do not fully match the called genes, so a read error is possible. The genes are TRBV11-2 and TRBJ2-5, with TRBD1 identical over 9 bases. Germline assignment: CDR1 SGHAT and CDR2 FQNNGV. The CDR3 loop spans 16 amino acids. The CDR3, as DNA: TGTGTCAGCAGACCTATAACAGGGGGCCTCGGAGAGACCCAGTACTTC. Its translation is CVSRPITGGLGETQYF.

This clonotype was recorded a few times. The chain is built from TRBV28 and TRBJ1-2; the D is unclear. The CDR3 runs to 11 residues. The germline V gene encodes CDR1 MDHEN and CDR2 SYDVKM. Trimming shortened V by 4 bases and J by 8 bases, and 8 bases separated the two germline ends. DNA of the CDR3: TGTGCCAGCAGTTACCGTAGCGGCTACACCTTC. Encoded protein: CASSYRSGYTF.

This clonotype has only one observation. This rearrangement joins TRBV19 to TRBJ1-3; perhaps TRBD1 as D (6 bases). The ends were cut back, 4 bases at V and 0 bases at J, with 19 bases in the middle. The CDR3 totals 18 residues. Looked up from germline, CDR1 is LNHDA and CDR2 is SQIVND (reference sequence). In DNA, the CDR3 is TGTGCCAGTAGTACGAAAGGGGGGAAGGACGACTCTGGAAACACCATATATTTT. Residues: CASSTKGGKDDSGNTIYF.